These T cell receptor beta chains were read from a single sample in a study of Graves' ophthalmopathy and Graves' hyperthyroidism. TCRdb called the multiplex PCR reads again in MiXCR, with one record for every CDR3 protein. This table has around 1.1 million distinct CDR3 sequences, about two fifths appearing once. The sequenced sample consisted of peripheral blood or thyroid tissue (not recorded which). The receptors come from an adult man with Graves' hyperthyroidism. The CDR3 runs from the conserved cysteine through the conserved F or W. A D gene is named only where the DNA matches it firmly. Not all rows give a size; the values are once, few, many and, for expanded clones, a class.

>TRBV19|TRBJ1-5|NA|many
TGTGCCAGTAGTATATATCGGACAGATAGCAATCAGCCCCAGCATTTT
CASSIYRTDSNQPQHF
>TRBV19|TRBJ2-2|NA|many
TGTGCCAGTGGGGAAGGCCACATTGGCACCGGGGAGCTGTTTTTT
CASGEGHIGTGELFF
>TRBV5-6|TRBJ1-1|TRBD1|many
TGTGCCAGCAGCATAAAGGGACAGCTGAACACTGAAGCTTTCTTT
CASSIKGQLNTEAFF
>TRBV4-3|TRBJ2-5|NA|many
TGCGCCAGCAGCCAAGACTACGGAGAGACCCAGTACTTC
CASSQDYGETQYF
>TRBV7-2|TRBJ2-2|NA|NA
TGTGCCAGCAGCCCTCATTCCCGGGCAAACACCGGGGAGCTGTTTTTT
CASSPHSRANTGELFF
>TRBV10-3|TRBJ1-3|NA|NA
TGTGCCATCAGTGAGGTGCAGAATACCATATATTTT
CAISEVQNTIYF
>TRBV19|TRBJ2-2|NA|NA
TGTGCCAGTAGTATCGGTGGGGGGCGAACGAACACCGGGGAGCTGTTTTTT
CASSIGGGRTNTGELFF
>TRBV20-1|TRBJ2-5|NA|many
TGCAGTTCCACCGGGACGCCAAGAGCAGAGACCCAGTACTTC
CSSTGTPRAETQYF
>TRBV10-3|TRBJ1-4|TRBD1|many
TGTGCCATCAGTGAGTCGAAAACCGGGACAGTTAATGAAAAACTGTTTTTT
CAISESKTGTVNEKLFF
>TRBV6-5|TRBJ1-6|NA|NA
TGTGCCAGCAGTAACCGTGACCGATTGAATTCACCCCTCCACTTT
CASSNRDRLNSPLHF
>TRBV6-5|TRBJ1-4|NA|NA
TGTGCCAGCAGCCCGTATACAGCGCTTAATGAAAAACTGTTTTTT
CASSPYTALNEKLFF
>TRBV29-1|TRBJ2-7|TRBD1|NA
TGCAGCGTTGAAGGCCCCGGGACAGTCTCCTACGAGCAGTACTTC
CSVEGPGTVSYEQYF
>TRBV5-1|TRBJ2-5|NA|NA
TGCGCCAGCAGCCAAGTCGACGGAGAAGAGACCCAGTACTTC
CASSQVDGEETQYF
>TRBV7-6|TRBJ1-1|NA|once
TGTGCCAGCGGCCCGGTTGGGGGGAGCACTGAAGCTTTCTTT
CASGPVGGSTEAFF
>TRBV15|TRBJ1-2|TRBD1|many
TGTGCCACCAGCAGATATGACGGACAGGTCGACTATGGCTACACCTTC
CATSRYDGQVDYGYTF
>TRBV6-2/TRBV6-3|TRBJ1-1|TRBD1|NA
TGTGCCAGCAGAAACGCCGGGACAGGGCACACTGAAGCTTTCTTT
CASRNAGTGHTEAFF
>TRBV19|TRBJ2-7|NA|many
TGTGCCAGTAGCATGCGGGTCGACTCCTACGAGCAGTACTTC
CASSMRVDSYEQYF
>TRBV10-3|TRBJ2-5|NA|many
TGTGCCATCAGTGAGTCCTCGGCACTTCAAGAGACCCAGTACTTC
CAISESSALQETQYF
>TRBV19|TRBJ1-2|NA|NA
TGTGCCAGTAGTATAGCTGGGATATCCTACGGCTACACCTTC
CASSIAGISYGYTF
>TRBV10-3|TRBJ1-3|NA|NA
TGTGCCACCAGCGGTTTGGGTCCTGGAAACACCATATATTTT
CATSGLGPGNTIYF
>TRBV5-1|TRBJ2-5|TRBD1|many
TGCGCCAGCACCGGGACAGGGGTAAAAGAGACCCAGTACTTC
CASTGTGVKETQYF
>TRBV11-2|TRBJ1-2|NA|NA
TGTGCCAGCAGCTTAGATATGAAGGGGGTTAACTATGGCTACACCTTC
CASSLDMKGVNYGYTF
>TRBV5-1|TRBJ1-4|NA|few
TGCGCCAGCAGCTTGGCCAATGGACCTAATGAAAAACTGTTTTTT
CASSLANGPNEKLFF